This T cell receptor beta chain stems from a study of OX40 agonist ivuxolimab in advanced cancers. Study details: Past anti-PD-1, anti-PD-L1 or anti-CTLA-4 therapy was accepted, and roughly 42% had received some.

Trimming stripped 6 bases from V and 0 bases from J, with 3 bases between. The CDR3 covers 12 residues. In germline, CDR1 is MNHEY, CDR2 SMNVEV (reference sequence). The table came from immunoSEQ multiplex PCR; TCRdb's copy has only in-frame clones and leaves some out. This sample has about 99,000 clones, with 90% to 96% found just once. The clonotype originates from an adult with an advanced solid tumor such as melanoma, head and neck, liver or kidney cancer. The chain employs TRBV27 and TRBJ2-1, with D unclear. The sample here was CD4+ or CD8+ T cells sorted from blood, taken in a trial of the OX40 agonist ivuxolimab. CDR3 region: CASSTSYNEQFF. CDR3 coding DNA: TGTGCCAGCAGCACCTCCTACAATGAGCAGTTCTTC.